Listed below are T cell receptor beta chains from one sample, sequenced in a study of graft-versus-host responses after intestinal transplantation. The table came from immunoSEQ multiplex PCR; TCRdb's copy has only in-frame clones and leaves some out. The data show around 100,000 clones, roughly 92% seen once. These receptors lack a known antigen. The sequencing used unstimulated CD4+ T cells sorted from spleen or lymph node cells, collected before transplant. The receptors stem from a human donor who was the organ donor for an intestinal transplant. Both conserved end residues are part of each CDR3. Each record gives: CDR3 length, J gene, D gene, clone size, V gene, CDR3 protein, CDR3 DNA. A D gene is named only where the DNA matches it firmly. Only part of the rows carry a size: once, few, many, or a class if the clone is expanded.

>14|TRBJ2-3|-|-|TRBV25-1
CASRGDLATDTQYF
TGTGCCAGCAGGGGGGATCTAGCAACAGATACGCAGTATTTT
>13|TRBJ2-1|-|-|TRBV28
CASTSWGRDEQFF
TGTGCCAGCACCTCTTGGGGGAGAGATGAGCAGTTCTTC
>16|TRBJ2-3|TRBD1|-|TRBV4-3
CASSEGQGARTDTQYF
TGCGCCAGCAGCGAGGGACAGGGGGCGCGTACAGATACGCAGTATTTT
>13|TRBJ1-4|-|-|TRBV9
CASSVGVGEKLFF
TGTGCCAGCAGCGTAGGGGTTGGGGAAAAACTGTTTTTT
>14|TRBJ2-5|-|-|TRBV5-1
CASSLQSGEETQYF
TGCGCCAGCAGCTTGCAGTCAGGGGAAGAGACCCAGTACTTC
>16|TRBJ1-5|TRBD1|-|TRBV19
CASSIVRQGGNQPQHF
TGTGCCAGTAGTATAGTGCGACAGGGAGGGAATCAGCCCCAGCATTTT
>14|TRBJ2-3|-|-|TRBV5-6
CASSFGQITDTQYF
TGTGCCAGCAGCTTCGGACAGATCACAGATACGCAGTATTTT
>13|TRBJ1-2|TRBD1|-|TRBV10-3
CAISEGQGRGYTF
TGTGCCATCAGTGAGGGACAGGGGCGAGGCTACACCTTC
>11|TRBJ2-2|-|-|TRBV25-1
CASSESGELFF
TGTGCCAGCAGTGAATCCGGGGAGCTGTTTTTT
>14|TRBJ1-6|TRBD1|once|TRBV10-3
CAISVGQGNSPLHF
TGTGCCATCAGTGTGGGACAGGGGAATTCACCCCTCCACTTT
>18|TRBJ2-3|TRBD2|-|TRBV7-2
CASSLRLAGEISTDTQYF
TGTGCCAGCAGCTTAAGACTAGCGGGGGAAATTAGCACAGATACGCAGTATTTT
>12|TRBJ1-2|-|-|TRBV19
CASSLQGIGYTF
TGTGCCAGTAGCCTACAGGGAATCGGCTACACCTTC
>14|TRBJ1-3|-|-|TRBV10-3
CAIREQAGGNTIYF
TGTGCCATCAGGGAACAGGCTGGTGGAAACACCATATATTTT
>13|TRBJ2-1|-|-|TRBV19
CASSFLRVDEQFF
TGTGCCAGTAGTTTTTTAAGGGTGGATGAGCAGTTCTTC
>15|TRBJ1-1|TRBD1|-|TRBV5-4
CASSLRSDRGRGAFF
TGTGCCAGCAGCTTGAGGTCGGACAGGGGCCGAGGGGCTTTCTTT
>15|TRBJ1-4|TRBD1|-|TRBV4-2
CASSQDRQGNEKLFF
TGTGCCAGCAGCCAAGATAGACAGGGTAATGAAAAACTGTTTTTT